The clone carrying this T cell receptor beta chain was seen a handful of times. Arm-PCR with iRepertoire HTBI primers amplified the CDR3 regions for these TCR beta libraries. Original analysis: Sequenced samples collectively carried around 60 TRBV and 11 to 15 TRBJ segments. TCRdb re-called the multiplex PCR reads through MiXCR, storing one row per CDR3 protein. These V and J calls rely on TCRdb rather than the paper's analysis. The sample consists of 700,000 or so distinct CDR3 sequences, 25% to 35% of them appearing once. This entry is derived from a study of regulatory T cells in long-lasting Graves disease. The germline V and J ends were trimmed by 3 bases and 11 bases, with 10 bases remaining between them. The CDR3 runs 12 residues. Stated time point: persistent/refractory GD, antithyroid drugs over 5 years with positive TRAb. There was RNA extracted from PBMCs, and the TCR library was made from it.

This chain links TRBV12-3 or TRBV12-4 with TRBJ2-2, with D perhaps TRBD2 (5 bases). The TCR comes from a female donor with Graves disease. The sequenced sample was peripheral blood mononuclear cells (PBMCs), obtained when the disease was refractory, from a patient treated with antithyroid drugs. CDR3 loop: CASSFPGVELFF. CDR3 sequence (DNA): TGTGCCAGCAGTTTCCCCGGGGTTGAGCTGTTTTTT.